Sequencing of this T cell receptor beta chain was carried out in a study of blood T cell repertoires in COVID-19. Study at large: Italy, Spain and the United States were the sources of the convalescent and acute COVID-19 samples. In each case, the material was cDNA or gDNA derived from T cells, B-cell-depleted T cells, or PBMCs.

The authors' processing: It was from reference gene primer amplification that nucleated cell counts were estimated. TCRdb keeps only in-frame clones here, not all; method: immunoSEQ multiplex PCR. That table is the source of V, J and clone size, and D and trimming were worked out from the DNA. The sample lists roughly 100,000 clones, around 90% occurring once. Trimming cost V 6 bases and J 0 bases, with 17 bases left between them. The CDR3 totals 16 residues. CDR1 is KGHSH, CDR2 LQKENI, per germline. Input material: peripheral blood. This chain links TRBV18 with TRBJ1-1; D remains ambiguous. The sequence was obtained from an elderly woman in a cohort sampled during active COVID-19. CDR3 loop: CASSPGVLLMNTEAFF. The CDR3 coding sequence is TGTGCCAGCTCCCCCGGGGTCCTGCTCATGAACACTGAAGCTTTCTTT.